This T cell receptor (beta chain) was sequenced in a study of monozygotic twins with inflammatory bowel disease. Whole-study findings and limits: A distinction between different T cell subtypes was not possible. Any single strong signal or clonotype tied to IBD lacked support. Twins with IBD were found to have lower TCRbeta diversity (inverse Simpson) than healthy co-twins.

From the 5' RACE reads, TCRdb lists one entry per CDR3 protein and no DNA. Here the sample table reports approximately 420,000 distinct CDR3 sequences. Comments on this clonotype: The antigen is undetermined.

Blood was drawn at under 3 ml per donor. The CDR3 spans 18 residues. Germline V CDR1 and CDR2: LNHDA, SQIVND (reference sequence). This clonotype was sampled from a human donor with ulcerative colitis or Crohn's disease, or a healthy co-twin of an affected twin (not recorded which). The sequenced sample was blood. This chain joins TRBV19 and TRBJ2-5; TCRdb outputs TRBD1, but without DNA this stays unchecked. CDR3: CASSTPRYRNALQETQYF. Full variable domain (remainder filled in from reference TRBV19 and TRBJ2-5): DGGITQSPKYLFRKEGQNVTLSCEQNLNHDAMYWYRQDPGQGLRLIYYSQIVNDFQKGDIAEGYSVSREKKESFPLTVTSAQKNPTAFYLCASSTPRYRNALQETQYFGPGTRLLVL.